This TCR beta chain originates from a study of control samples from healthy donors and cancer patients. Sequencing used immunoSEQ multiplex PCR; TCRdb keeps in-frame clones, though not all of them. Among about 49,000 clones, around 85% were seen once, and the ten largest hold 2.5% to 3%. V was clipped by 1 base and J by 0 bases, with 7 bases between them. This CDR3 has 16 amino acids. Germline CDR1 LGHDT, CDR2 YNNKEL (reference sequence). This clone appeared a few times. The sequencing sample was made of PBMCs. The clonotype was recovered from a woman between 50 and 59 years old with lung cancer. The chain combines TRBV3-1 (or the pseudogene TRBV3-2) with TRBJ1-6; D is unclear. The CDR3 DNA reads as TGTGCCAGCAGCCAAGGGGAAGGCTCCTATAATTCACCCCTCCACTTT. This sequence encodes CASSQGEGSYNSPLHF.